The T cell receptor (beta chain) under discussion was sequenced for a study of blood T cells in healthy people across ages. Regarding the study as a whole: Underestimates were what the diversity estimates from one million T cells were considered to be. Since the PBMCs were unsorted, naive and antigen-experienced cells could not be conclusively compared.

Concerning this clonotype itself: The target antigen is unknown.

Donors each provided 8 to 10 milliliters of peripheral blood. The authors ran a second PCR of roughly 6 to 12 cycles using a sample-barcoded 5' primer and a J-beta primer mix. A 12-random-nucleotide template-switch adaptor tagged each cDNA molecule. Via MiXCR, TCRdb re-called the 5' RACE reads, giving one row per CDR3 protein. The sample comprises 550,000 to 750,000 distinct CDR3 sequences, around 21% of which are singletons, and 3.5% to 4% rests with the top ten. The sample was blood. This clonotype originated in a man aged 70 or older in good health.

For the CDR3, the DNA is TGTGCCACCAGCAGGACTAGCGGGGCTTCACGCAATGAGCAGTTCTTC. This sequence encodes CATSRTSGASRNEQFF. The chain links TRBV15 to TRBJ2-1, with TRBD2 matching over 11 bases. V lost 3 bases, J lost 6 bases, and 7 bases stayed unmatched. CDR1 is LNHNV and CDR2 is YYDKDF in the germline V gene (reference sequence). This CDR3 spans 16 amino acids.